These 28 T cell receptor beta chains share one sample of origin, sequenced in a study of blood T cells in healthy people across ages. A J-beta primer mix and a sample-barcoded 5' primer were used in a second PCR of roughly 6 to 11 cycles. TCRdb used MiXCR to reprocess the 5' RACE reads, holding one entry per CDR3 protein. The sample lists 800,000 to 1,300,000 distinct CDR3 sequences; roughly a quarter were seen once. Separately, the same data were catalogued under a study of T cells of mothers and their children.

The sample consisted of blood. The origin of the receptors is a girl aged 2-10 years in good health.

The chain combines TRBV11-2 with TRBJ2-1; 13 nucleotides agree with TRBD2. The CDR3 contains 21 residues. The germline CDR1 and CDR2 sequences are SGHAT and FQNNGV. The J segment lost 2 bases and the V segment lost 4 bases, leaving 17 bases of the junction unmatched. The CDR3 DNA follows: TGTGCCAGCAGCTCCCCCCCGACTAGCGGGAGGTATATCTCCACCTACAATGAGCAGTTCTTC. This gives the protein CASSSPPTSGRYISTYNEQFF.

This clonotype was counted only a few times. V usage is TRBV27 and J usage is TRBJ2-3; 13 bases match TRBD2. The CDR3 is 15 residues long. V was clipped by 10 bases and J by 4 bases; unmatched bases: 8. The germline CDR1 and CDR2 sequences are MNHEY and SMNVEV (reference sequence). This chain's CDR3 is CATLGLAGVSDTQYF. The CDR3, as DNA: TGTGCCACCCTTGGACTAGCGGGAGTTTCAGATACGCAGTATTTT.

The chain recombines TRBV7-2 with TRBJ1-4; weak D call: TRBD1 (6 bases). The CDR3 is 18 amino acids. V lost 1 base, J lost 8 bases, and 23 bases lay in between. Germline V gene data show CDR1 as SGHTA and CDR2 as FQGNSA. The CDR3 region is CASSLVTLRNRVGEKLFF. Here the CDR3 DNA reads TGTGCCAGCAGCTTAGTTACCCTAAGGAACAGGGTAGGCGAAAAACTGTTTTTT. Using reference TRBV7-2 and TRBJ1-4 for the parts outside the CDR3, the full variable domain is GAGVSQSPSNKVTEKGKDVELRCDPISGHTALYWYRQSLGQGLEFLIYFQGNSAPDKSGLPSDRFSAERTGGSVSTLTIQRTQQEDSAVYLCASSLVTLRNRVGEKLFFGSGTQLSVL.

This clonotype occurred a few times. The rearrangement joins TRBV12-5 to TRBJ1-1; TRBD1 matches at 8 bases. The CDR3 contains 13 residues. Losses at the gene ends were 6 bases for V and 5 bases for J; bases not matched to a gene: 5. Germline V CDR1 and CDR2: LGHNT, FRNRAP. The CDR3 DNA reads TGTGCTAGTGGCGCAGGGGGCAGGACTGAAGCTTTCTTT. It translates to CASGAGGRTEAFF.

This clonotype turned up a few times. The chain joins TRBV7-9 to TRBJ2-5; D remains ambiguous. The V end lost 3 bases, the J end lost 5 bases, and 7 bases lay between the germline ends. The CDR3 sequence is 12 residues long. Per the germline V gene, CDR1 is SEHNR and CDR2 is FQNEAQ (reference sequence). The CDR3 DNA reads as TGTGCCAGCAGCTTTACTTCGGAGACCCAGTACTTC. Protein sequence: CASSFTSETQYF.

V gene TRBV28 combines with J gene TRBJ2-7; D remains unclear. The CDR3 runs 14 residues. The ends were cut back, 5 bases at V and 2 bases at J, with 13 bases in the middle. Germline assignment: CDR1 MDHEN and CDR2 SYDVKM. The CDR3 region has the DNA TGTGCCAGCAGTCCCCAAGGGTCCACCTACGAGCAGTACTTC. Protein product: CASSPQGSTYEQYF.

This clonotype has a single count. The chain uses TRBV10-3 and TRBJ2-7; D gene unclear. The CDR3 length is 15 residues. CDR1 and CDR2 (germline): ENHRY, SYGVKD. Between the trimmed V and J ends, which lost 3 bases and 0 bases, there was a span of 12 bases. The CDR3 sequence: CAISDPDSSSYEQYF. The CDR3 region has the DNA TGTGCCATCAGTGACCCGGATTCCTCCTCCTACGAGCAGTACTTC.

CDR3 in amino acids: CSVPSPTSGTYEQYF. The CDR3, as DNA: TGCAGCGTCCCCTCACCGACTAGCGGAACCTACGAGCAGTACTTC. The chain uses TRBV20-1 and TRBJ2-5; 9 nucleotides align to TRBD2. The assigned J gene may be wrong: the sequence end matches TRBJ2-7 better. The germline gives CDR1 DFQATT, CDR2 SNEGSKA (reference sequence). CDR3 length: 15 residues.

CDR3 bases: TGTGCCAGCAGTTTCTCTGGAGGGGTCCAGTACTTC. It codes for CASSFSGGVQYF. The J gene is TRBJ2-5, the V gene TRBV28, with D perhaps matching TRBD2 (6 bases). Trimming left V 3 bases short and J 10 bases short, with 12 bases between. The CDR3 loop spans 12 amino acids. Germline V gene data show CDR1 as MDHEN and CDR2 as SYDVKM.

The chain links TRBV20-1 to TRBJ2-1; 9 bases are shared with TRBD2. The ends lost 3 bases at V and 10 bases at J; junction bases unmatched: 7. Germline CDR1 reads DFQATT; CDR2 reads SNEGSKA (reference sequence). This CDR3 has 13 amino acids. The CDR3 DNA reads as TGCAGTGCTAGCCTAGCGGGGACTTTGGAGCAGTTCTTC. It encodes CSASLAGTLEQFF.

There are many counts of this clonotype. J is TRBJ2-7 and V is TRBV5-1; D is unresolved. V was cut by 1 base and J by 4 bases, with 9 bases left in between. CDR1 is SGHRS and CDR2 is YFSETQ in the germline V gene. CDR3 length: 13 residues. In nucleotides, the CDR3 is TGCGCCAGCAGCTTGCGAGAGGCGTACGAGCAGTACTTC. Amino acid sequence: CASSLREAYEQYF.

This clonotype was seen a few times. The chain carries TRBV7-9 and TRBJ2-1, with TRBD2 matching 8 bases. The length of the CDR3 is 16 residues. The trim removed 2 bases at V and 0 bases at J, leaving 3 bases unmatched. Germline CDR1 and CDR2: SEHNR and FQNEAQ (reference sequence). CDR3 residues: CASSLTGGPSYNEQFF. Written as DNA, the CDR3 is TGTGCCAGCAGCTTAACGGGAGGGCCCTCCTACAATGAGCAGTTCTTC.

This clonotype was observed a handful of times. One junction end disagrees with the germline gene, perhaps due to a read error. The chain carries TRBV15 and TRBJ2-5; D gene ambiguous. The germline V gene has CDR1 LNHNV and CDR2 YYDKDF (reference sequence). The length of the CDR3 is 17 residues. In DNA form, the CDR3 reads TGTGCCACCAGTAGAGACGAAGTTACAGTTTTTCAAGAGACCCAGTACTTC. It specifies CATSRDEVTVFQETQYF.

The V gene is TRBV7-8, the J gene TRBJ2-5; 8 nucleotides line up with TRBD1. Looked up from germline, CDR1 is SGHVS and CDR2 is FQNEAQ. Germline trimming cut 7 bases from V and 5 bases from J; bases unmatched to any gene: 9. The CDR3 length is 14 residues. The CDR3 DNA reads as TGTGCCAGCACAAACAGGGGGATGGGGGAGACCCAGTACTTC. This encodes CASTNRGMGETQYF. The complete variable domain, with remaining parts taken from reference TRBV7-8 and TRBJ2-5, reads GAGVSQSPRYKVAKRGQDVALRCDPISGHVSLFWYQQALGQGPEFLTYFQNEAQLDKSGLPSDRFFAERPEGSVSTLKIQRTQQEDSAVYLCASTNRGMGETQYFGPGTRLLVL.

This chain uses TRBV12-3 or TRBV12-4 with TRBJ2-3, with 7 bases lining up with TRBD1. The CDR3 runs 15 residues. After removal of 6 bases from V and 0 bases from J, the junction contained 6 bases not matched to a gene. CDR3 residues: CASSLWDSSTDTQYF. For the CDR3, the DNA is TGTGCCAGCAGCTTATGGGACAGTAGCACAGATACGCAGTATTTT.

This clonotype was seen more than once but under ten times. CDR3 protein: CASSVEDGSNQPQHF. The DNA of the CDR3 is TGTGCCAGCAGCGTAGAGGACGGAAGCAATCAGCCCCAGCATTTT. J is TRBJ1-5 and V is TRBV9; D call uncertain. Per the germline V gene, CDR1 is SGDLS and CDR2 is YYNGEE. The germline V and J ends were trimmed by 0 bases and 1 base, with 8 bases remaining between them. This CDR3 contains 15 residues.

This clonotype was recorded a few times. The chain joins TRBV20-1 to TRBJ1-1; D remains ambiguous. V shed 2 bases and J shed 0 bases, with 4 bases lying between them. The CDR3 is made up of 12 amino acids. CDR1 and CDR2 from the germline V gene are DFQATT and SNEGSKA (reference sequence). The CDR3 here is CSARKVNTEAFF. Written as DNA, the CDR3 is TGCAGTGCTAGAAAGGTGAACACTGAAGCTTTCTTT.

The chain is built from TRBV20-1 and TRBJ2-2, with 7 bases fitting TRBD1. V lost 6 bases, J lost 7 bases, and 2 bases stayed unmatched. The germline gives CDR1 DFQATT, CDR2 SNEGSKA (reference sequence). There are 11 residues in the CDR3. The CDR3 spells CSANRGGELFF. The CDR3 DNA reads TGCAGTGCCAACAGGGGCGGGGAGCTGTTTTTT.

This chain links TRBV12-3 or TRBV12-4 with TRBJ2-5, with D tentatively TRBD1 (5 bases). The tail of the sequence fits TRBJ2-7 better, so the J call may be wrong. The CDR3 runs to 13 residues. The CDR3 DNA is TGTGCCAGCAGTTTGCTGGGGCTAAGCGAGCAGTACTTC. It translates to CASSLLGLSEQYF.

The chain combines TRBV7-2 with TRBJ2-1, with 8 bases that match TRBD2. V lost 2 bases to trimming and J lost 5 bases; unmatched junction nucleotides: 5. The CDR3 covers 15 residues. Germline V gives CDR1 SGHTA, CDR2 FQGNSA. Here the CDR3 DNA reads TGTGCCAGCAGCTTACAGGTCGGGGGGGACAATGAGCAGTTCTTC. It codes for CASSLQVGGDNEQFF.

Points on this clonotype: Since the CDR3 does not end with the conserved phenylalanine or tryptophan, this likely comes from a read error. The V and J genes are TRBV7-9 and TRBJ2-7, with unresolved D. Trimming took 6 bases from V and 2 from J, leaving 14 bases between them. Germline CDR1 is SEHNR and CDR2 is FQNEAQ (reference sequence). CDR3 length equals 14 residues. The CDR3 DNA is TGTGCCAGCAGTTCCTCGGTTAGGACCTACGAGCAGTACTCC. It translates to CASSSSVRTYEQYS.

The CDR3 loop reads CASSPQGAIDEQFF. The CDR3 DNA reads as TGCGCCAGCAGCCCTCAGGGGGCTATTGATGAGCAGTTCTTC. The J gene is TRBJ2-5, the V gene TRBV5-1, with TRBD1 matching over 8 bases. The J call may be wrong; the DNA end is better matched by TRBJ2-1. The CDR3 totals 14 residues. Germline V gene data show CDR1 as SGHRS and CDR2 as YFSETQ.

The chain has TRBV7-3 and TRBJ2-1, with D possibly being TRBD1 or TRBD2 (5 bases each). CDR1 SGHTA and CDR2 FQGTGA come from the germline V gene. The CDR3 totals 13 residues. Trimming shortened V by 5 bases and J by 8 bases, and 13 bases separated the two germline ends. CDR3 DNA sequence: TGTGCCAGCAGCCCGGGACCCCTGTATGAGCAGTTCTTC. It yields the protein CASSPGPLYEQFF.

This clonotype was counted between two and nine times. V gene TRBV24-1 combines with J gene TRBJ1-2, with a tentative D call TRBD1 (5 bases). The V and J ends lost 4 bases and 8 bases respectively, with 10 bases between them. Germline V gene sequence: CDR1 KGHDR, CDR2 SFDVKD. The CDR3 runs 12 residues. The CDR3 region has the DNA TGTGCCACCAGTGACTCCCGGACAGGCTACACCTTC. Translating it yields CATSDSRTGYTF.

The genes are TRBV6-2 or TRBV6-3 and TRBJ2-3, with D unclear. The CDR3 length is 14 residues. CDR1 is MNHEY and CDR2 is SVGEGT in the germline V gene. The V end was cut by 0 bases, the J end by 6 bases, with 10 bases between. The CDR3 here is CASSYSGSADTQYF. CDR3 DNA sequence: TGTGCCAGCAGTTACTCGGGCTCGGCGGATACGCAGTATTTT.

The chain combines TRBV29-1 with TRBJ1-1; D uncertain. With 3 bases removed from V and 4 bases from J, the gap between germline ends came to 6 bases. The length of the CDR3 is 11 residues. Germline lookup yields CDR1 SQVTM and CDR2 ANQGSEA. CDR3 nucleotides: TGCAGCGTTGAGGGTTCCACTGAAGCTTTCTTT. Its translation: CSVEGSTEAFF.

This rearrangement joins TRBV4-1 to TRBJ2-5; the D gene is possibly TRBD2 (5 bases). The J call is doubtful: the DNA matches TRBJ2-1 better. The CDR3 extends over 16 amino acids. CDR1 is MGHRA and CDR2 is YSYEKL in the germline V gene. The CDR3 spells CASSQGPLGENNEQFF. The CDR3 DNA follows: TGCGCCAGCAGCCAAGGTCCTCTGGGAGAGAACAATGAGCAGTTCTTC.

V usage is TRBV28 and J usage is TRBJ2-5, with D perhaps TRBD2 (6 bases). The CDR3 extends over 14 amino acids. V was shortened by 6 bases and J by 4 bases, with 15 bases between the two germline ends. Germline CDR1 MDHEN, CDR2 SYDVKM. The CDR3, as DNA: TGTGCCAGCAGCCGCCCCGGGAGCGGAGAGACCCAGTACTTC. It yields the protein CASSRPGSGETQYF.